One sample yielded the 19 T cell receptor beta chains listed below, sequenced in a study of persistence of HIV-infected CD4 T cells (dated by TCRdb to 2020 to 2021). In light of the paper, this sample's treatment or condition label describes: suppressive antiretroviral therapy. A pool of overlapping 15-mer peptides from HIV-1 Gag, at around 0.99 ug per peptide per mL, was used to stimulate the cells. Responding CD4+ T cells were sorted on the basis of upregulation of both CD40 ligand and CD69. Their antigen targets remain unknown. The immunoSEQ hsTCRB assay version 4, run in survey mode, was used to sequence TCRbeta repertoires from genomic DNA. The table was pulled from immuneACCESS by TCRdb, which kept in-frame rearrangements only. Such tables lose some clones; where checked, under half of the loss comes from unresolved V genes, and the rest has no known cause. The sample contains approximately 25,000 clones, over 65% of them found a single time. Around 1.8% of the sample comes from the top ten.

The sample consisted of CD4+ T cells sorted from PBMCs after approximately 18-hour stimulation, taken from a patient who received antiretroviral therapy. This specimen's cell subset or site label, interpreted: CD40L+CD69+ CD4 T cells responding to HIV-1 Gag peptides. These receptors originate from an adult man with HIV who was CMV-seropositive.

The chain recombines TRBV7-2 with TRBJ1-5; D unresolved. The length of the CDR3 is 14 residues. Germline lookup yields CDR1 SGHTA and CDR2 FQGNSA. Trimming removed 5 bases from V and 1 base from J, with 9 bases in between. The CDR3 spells CASSLGRSNQPQHF. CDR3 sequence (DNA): TGTGCCAGCAGCCTCGGACGGAGCAATCAGCCCCAGCATTTT.

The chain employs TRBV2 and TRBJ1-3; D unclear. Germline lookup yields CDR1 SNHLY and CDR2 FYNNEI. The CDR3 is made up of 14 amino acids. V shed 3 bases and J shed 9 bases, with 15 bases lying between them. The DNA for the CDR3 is TGTGCCAGCAGTGAGGAAGGATCCTGGTCCACCATATATTTT. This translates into CASSEEGSWSTIYF.

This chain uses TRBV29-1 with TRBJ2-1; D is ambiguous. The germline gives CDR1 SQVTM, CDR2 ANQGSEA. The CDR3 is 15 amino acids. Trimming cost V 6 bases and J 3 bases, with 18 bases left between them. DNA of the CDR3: TGCAGCGTATCGACGATGCCTGGGTTCTACAATGAGCAGTTCTTC. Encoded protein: CSVSTMPGFYNEQFF.

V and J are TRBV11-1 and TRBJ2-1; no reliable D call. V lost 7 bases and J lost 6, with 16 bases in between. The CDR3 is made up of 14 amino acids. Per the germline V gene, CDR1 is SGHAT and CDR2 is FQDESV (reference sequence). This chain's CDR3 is CASTPELSGNEQFF. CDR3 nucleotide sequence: TGTGCCAGCACCCCTGAGCTAAGTGGCAATGAGCAGTTCTTC.

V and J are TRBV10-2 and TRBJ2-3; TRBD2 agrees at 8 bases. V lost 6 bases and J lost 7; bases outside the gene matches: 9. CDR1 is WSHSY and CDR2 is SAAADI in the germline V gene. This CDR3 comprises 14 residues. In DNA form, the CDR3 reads TGCGCCAGCAGCCGAGCGGGGGACGTTAATACGCAGTATTTT. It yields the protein CASSRAGDVNTQYF.

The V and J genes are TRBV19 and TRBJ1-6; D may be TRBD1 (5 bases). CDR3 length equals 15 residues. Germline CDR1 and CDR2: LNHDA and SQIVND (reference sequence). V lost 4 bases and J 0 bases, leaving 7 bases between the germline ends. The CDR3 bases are TGTGCCAGTAGTACACAGGCCTCCTATAATTCACCCCTCCACTTT. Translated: CASSTQASYNSPLHF.

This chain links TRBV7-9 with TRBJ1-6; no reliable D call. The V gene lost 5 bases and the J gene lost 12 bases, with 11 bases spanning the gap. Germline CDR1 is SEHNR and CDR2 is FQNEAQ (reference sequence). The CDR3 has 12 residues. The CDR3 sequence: CASSPPVGPLHF. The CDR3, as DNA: TGTGCCAGCAGCCCCCCGGTCGGACCCCTCCACTTT.

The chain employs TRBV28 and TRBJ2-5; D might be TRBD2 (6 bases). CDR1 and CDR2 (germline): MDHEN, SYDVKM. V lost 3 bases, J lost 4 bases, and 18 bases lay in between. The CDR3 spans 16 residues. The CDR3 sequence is CASSFRQGGGAETQYF. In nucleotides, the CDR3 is TGTGCCAGCAGTTTCCGGCAGGGCGGAGGGGCAGAGACCCAGTACTTC.

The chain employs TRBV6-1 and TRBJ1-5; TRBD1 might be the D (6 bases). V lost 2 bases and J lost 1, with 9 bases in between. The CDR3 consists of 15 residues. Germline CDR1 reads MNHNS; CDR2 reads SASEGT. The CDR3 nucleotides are TGTGCCAGCAGTGAAACAGGGACGAGCAATCAGCCCCAGCATTTT. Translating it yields CASSETGTSNQPQHF.

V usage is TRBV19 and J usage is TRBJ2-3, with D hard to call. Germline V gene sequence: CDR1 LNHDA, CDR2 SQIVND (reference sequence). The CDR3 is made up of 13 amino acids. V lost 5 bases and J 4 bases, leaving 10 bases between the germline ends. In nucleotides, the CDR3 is TGTGCCAGTAGTGGGCCCGGTGCAGATACGCAGTATTTT. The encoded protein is CASSGPGADTQYF.

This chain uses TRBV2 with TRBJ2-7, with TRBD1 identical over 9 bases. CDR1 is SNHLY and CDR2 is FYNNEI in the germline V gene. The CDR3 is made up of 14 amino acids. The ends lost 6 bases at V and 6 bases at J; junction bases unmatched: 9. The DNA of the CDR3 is TGTGCCAGCAGCTTACAGGGGGCCATACGCGAGCAGTACTTC. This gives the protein CASSLQGAIREQYF.

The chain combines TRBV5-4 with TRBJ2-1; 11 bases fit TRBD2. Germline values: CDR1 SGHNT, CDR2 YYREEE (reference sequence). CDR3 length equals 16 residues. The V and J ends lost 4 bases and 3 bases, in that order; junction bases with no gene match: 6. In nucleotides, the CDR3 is TGTGCCAGCAGCGGGGCTAGCGGGGGGCGCTACAATGAGCAGTTCTTC. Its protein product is CASSGASGGRYNEQFF.

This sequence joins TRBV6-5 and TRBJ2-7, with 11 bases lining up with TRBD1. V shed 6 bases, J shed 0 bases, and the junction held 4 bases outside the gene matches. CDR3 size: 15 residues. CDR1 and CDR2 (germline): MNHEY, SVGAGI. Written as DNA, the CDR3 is TGTGCCAGCAGGCCGGGACAGGGGGTCTCCTACGAGCAGTACTTC. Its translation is CASRPGQGVSYEQYF.

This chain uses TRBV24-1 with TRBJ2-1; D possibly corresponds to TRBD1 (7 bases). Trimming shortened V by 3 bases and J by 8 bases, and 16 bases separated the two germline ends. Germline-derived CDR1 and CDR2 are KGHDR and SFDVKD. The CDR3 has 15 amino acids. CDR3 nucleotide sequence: TGTGCCACCAGTGATAGCCAGGGGGGTCTGTATGAGCAGTTCTTC. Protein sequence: CATSDSQGGLYEQFF.

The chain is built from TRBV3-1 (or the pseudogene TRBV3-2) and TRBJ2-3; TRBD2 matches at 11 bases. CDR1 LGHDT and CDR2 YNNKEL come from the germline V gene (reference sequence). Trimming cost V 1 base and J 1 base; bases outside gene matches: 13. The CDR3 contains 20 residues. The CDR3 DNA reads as TGTGCCAGCAGCCAAGGAGGGCTAGCGGGGGGCCACCTACGCACAGATACGCAGTATTTT. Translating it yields CASSQGGLAGGHLRTDTQYF.

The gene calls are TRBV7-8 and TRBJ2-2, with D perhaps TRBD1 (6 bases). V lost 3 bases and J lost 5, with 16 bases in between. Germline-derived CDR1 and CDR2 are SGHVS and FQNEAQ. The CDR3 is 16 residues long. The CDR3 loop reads CASSLSSGTMTGELFF. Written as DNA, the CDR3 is TGTGCCAGCAGCTTGAGCTCCGGGACAATGACCGGGGAGCTGTTTTTT. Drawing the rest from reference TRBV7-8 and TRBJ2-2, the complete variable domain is GAGVSQSPRYKVAKRGQDVALRCDPISGHVSLFWYQQALGQGPEFLTYFQNEAQLDKSGLPSDRFFAERPEGSVSTLKIQRTQQEDSAVYLCASSLSSGTMTGELFFGEGSRLTVL.

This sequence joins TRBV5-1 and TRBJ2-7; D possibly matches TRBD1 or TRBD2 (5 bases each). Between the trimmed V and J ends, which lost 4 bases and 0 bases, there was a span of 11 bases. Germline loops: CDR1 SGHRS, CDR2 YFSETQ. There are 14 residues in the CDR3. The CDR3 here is CASSPGDGSYEQYF. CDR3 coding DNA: TGCGCCAGCAGCCCCGGGGACGGCTCCTACGAGCAGTACTTC.

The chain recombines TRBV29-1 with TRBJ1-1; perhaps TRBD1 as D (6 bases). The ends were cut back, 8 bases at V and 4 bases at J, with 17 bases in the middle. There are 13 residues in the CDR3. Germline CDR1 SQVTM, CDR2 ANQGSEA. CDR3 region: CSIREGGGTEAFF. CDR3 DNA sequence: TGCAGCATTCGGGAAGGAGGGGGCACTGAAGCTTTCTTT.

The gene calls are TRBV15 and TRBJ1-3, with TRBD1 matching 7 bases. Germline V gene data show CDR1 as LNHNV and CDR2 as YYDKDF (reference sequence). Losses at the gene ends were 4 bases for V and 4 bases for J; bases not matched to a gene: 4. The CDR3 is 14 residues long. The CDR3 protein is CATSTRDSGNTIYF. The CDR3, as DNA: TGTGCCACCAGCACGCGGGACAGCGGAAACACCATATATTTT.